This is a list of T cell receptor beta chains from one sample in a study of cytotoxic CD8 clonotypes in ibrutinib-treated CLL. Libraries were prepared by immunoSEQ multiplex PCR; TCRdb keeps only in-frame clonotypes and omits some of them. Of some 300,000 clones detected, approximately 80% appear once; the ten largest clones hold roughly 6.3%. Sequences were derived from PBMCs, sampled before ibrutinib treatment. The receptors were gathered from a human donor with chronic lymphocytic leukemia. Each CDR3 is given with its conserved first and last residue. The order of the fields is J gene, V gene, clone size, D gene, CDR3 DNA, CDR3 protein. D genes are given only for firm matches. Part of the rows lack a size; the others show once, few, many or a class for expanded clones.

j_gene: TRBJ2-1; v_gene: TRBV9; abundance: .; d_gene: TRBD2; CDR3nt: TGTGCCAGCAGTAAGATAGCGGGAGGCAGATACAATGAGCAGTTCTTC; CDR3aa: CASSKIAGGRYNEQFF
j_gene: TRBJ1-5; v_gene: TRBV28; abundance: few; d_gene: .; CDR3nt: TGTGCCAGCAGTACCGACAGAGCCAATCAGCCCCAGCATTTT; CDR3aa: CASSTDRANQPQHF
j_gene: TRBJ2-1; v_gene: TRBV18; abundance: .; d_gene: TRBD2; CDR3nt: TGTGCCAGCTCACCTCAGGCGGGGACTAGGAATGAGCAGTTCTTC; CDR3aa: CASSPQAGTRNEQFF
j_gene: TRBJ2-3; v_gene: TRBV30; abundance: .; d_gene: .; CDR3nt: TGTGCCTGGGATCTCGGAAGTAACACAGATACGCAGTATTTT; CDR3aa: CAWDLGSNTDTQYF
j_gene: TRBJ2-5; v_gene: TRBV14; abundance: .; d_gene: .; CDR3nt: TGTGCCAGCAGCCAAGAACCATTGTTTCGGGTGGAGACCCAGTACTTC; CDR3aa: CASSQEPLFRVETQYF
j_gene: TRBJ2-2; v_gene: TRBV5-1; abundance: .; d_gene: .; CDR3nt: TGCGCCAGCAGCAGGTTAGCGGAGAACACCGGGGAGCTGTTTTTT; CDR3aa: CASSRLAENTGELFF
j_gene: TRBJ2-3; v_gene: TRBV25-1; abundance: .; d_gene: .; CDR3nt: TGTGCCAGCAGTGCGGGCGGGGACCCAGATACGCAGTATTTT; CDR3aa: CASSAGGDPDTQYF
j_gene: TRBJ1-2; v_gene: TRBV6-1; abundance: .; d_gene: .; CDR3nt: TGTGCCAGCAGTCCACCCCCTGGGTTTGGGGGCTACACCTTC; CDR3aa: CASSPPPGFGGYTF
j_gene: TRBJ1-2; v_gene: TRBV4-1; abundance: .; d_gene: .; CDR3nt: TGCGCCAGCAGCTCCGGGACCGTTCTCCTTCCCTATGGCTACACCTTC; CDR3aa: CASSSGTVLLPYGYTF
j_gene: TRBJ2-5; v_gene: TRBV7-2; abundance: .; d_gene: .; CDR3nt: TGTGCCAGCGCCCTCGGGTGGGGGGAGACCCAGTACTTC; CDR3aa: CASALGWGETQYF
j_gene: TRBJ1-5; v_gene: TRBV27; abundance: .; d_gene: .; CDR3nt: TGTGCCAGCAGTGCAGGGACCGGCGGTCAGCCCCAGCATTTT; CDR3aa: CASSAGTGGQPQHF
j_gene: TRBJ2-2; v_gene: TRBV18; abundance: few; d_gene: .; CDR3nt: TGTGCCAGCTCACCGGGACAAGTAACCGGGGAGCTGTTTTTT; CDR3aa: CASSPGQVTGELFF
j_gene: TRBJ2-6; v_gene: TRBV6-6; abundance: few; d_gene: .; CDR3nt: TGTGCCAGCAGTCGTCAGGGTTGGTCTGGGGCCAACGTCCTGACTTTC; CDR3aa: CASSRQGWSGANVLTF
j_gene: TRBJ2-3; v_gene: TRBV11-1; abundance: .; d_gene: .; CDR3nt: TGTGCCAGCAGCCTACAGTTGACGCAGTATTTT; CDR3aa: CASSLQLTQYF
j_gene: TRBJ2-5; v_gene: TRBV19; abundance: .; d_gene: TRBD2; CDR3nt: TGTGCCAGTAGTATAGCGACTAGCGGGAGGGCTGGAGAGACCCAGTACTTC; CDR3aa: CASSIATSGRAGETQYF
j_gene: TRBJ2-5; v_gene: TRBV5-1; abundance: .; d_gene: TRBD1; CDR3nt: TGCGCCAGCAGCGCCACTGGGACAGGGTTTTTCCAAGAGACCCAGTACTTC; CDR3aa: CASSATGTGFFQETQYF
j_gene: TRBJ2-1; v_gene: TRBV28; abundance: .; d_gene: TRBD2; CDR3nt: TGTGCCAGCAGTTTCTCTAGCGGGGGGTATGGTGAGCAGTTCTTC; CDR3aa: CASSFSSGGYGEQFF
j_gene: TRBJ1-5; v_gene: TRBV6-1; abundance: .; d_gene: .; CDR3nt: TGTGCCAGCAGTGAAGCGCAAGGACGAATCAATCAGCCCCAGCATTTT; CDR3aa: CASSEAQGRINQPQHF
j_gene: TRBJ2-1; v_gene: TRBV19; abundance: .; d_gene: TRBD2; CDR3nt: TGTGCCAGTAGTATCGTGGTAGGGGACTACGAGCAGTTCTTC; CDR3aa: CASSIVVGDYEQFF
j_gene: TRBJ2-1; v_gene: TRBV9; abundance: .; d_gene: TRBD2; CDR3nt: TGTGCCAGCAGCGTAGTTGGGACTAGCGGGAGGTCTGAGCAGTTCTTC; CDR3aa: CASSVVGTSGRSEQFF
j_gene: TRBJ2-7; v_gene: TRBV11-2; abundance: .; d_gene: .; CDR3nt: TGTGCCAGCAGCTCTGGTACAGGGCGGTACGAGCAGTACTTC; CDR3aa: CASSSGTGRYEQYF
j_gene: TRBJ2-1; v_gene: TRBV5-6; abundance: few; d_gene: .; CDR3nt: TGTGCCAGCAGCTTGGAGGGGTATTGGAATGAGCAGTTCTTC; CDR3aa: CASSLEGYWNEQFF
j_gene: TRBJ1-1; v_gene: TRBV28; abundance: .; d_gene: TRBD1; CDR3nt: TGTGCCAGCAGTTTGATTCAGGGGGGGAACACTGAAGCTTTCTTT; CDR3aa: CASSLIQGGNTEAFF
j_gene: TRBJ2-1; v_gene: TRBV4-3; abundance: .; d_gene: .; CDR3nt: TGCGCCAGCAGCCAAGTCTGGATCCCCTACAATGAGCAGTTCTTC; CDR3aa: CASSQVWIPYNEQFF